This T cell receptor (beta chain) was profiled in a study of blood T cell repertoires in COVID-19. Study background: Samples taken during acute and convalescent COVID-19 were collected in the United States, Italy and Spain. Sample material is recorded as cDNA or gDNA derived from T cells, B-cell-depleted T cells, or PBMCs.

Original data processing: From reference gene primer amplification, estimates of nucleated cell counts were derived. Repertoires were generated with immunoSEQ multiplex PCR, while TCRdb's copy carries only in-frame clones and drops some. V and J calls and clone size are copied from that table; D and trimming were computed from the DNA. The sample lists more than 250,000 clones; about 87% were seen once. Seattle's enrolled individuals joined amid active infection and were then monitored longitudinally. This CDR3 has 16 residues. The ends were cut back, 4 bases at V and 0 bases at J, with 15 bases in the middle. Germline V gene sequence: CDR1 SGHRS, CDR2 YFSETQ.

The sequence derives from a woman aged 45-65 years with COVID-19, enrolled during active disease. This chain connects TRBV5-1 to TRBJ2-3; tentatively, D is TRBD1 (6 bases). The sequenced sample consisted of peripheral blood. The CDR3 DNA sequence: TGCGCCAGCAGCCCGGGACACCAAACTAGCACAGATACGCAGTATTTT. Its translation is CASSPGHQTSTDTQYF.